Sequencing of this T cell receptor beta chain was carried out in a study of cytomegalovirus exposure and HLA in healthy donors. Study-level findings and limits: Available immune exposure information covered CMV serostatus only.

Use of 60 Vbeta and 13 Jbeta primers characterized the PCR. The data were produced by immunoSEQ multiplex PCR, yet TCRdb's version contains in-frame clones alone and is incomplete. Of about 98,000 clones listed, around 80% are singletons. Worth noting for this clone: The antigen remains undetermined.

V was clipped by 7 bases and J by 0 bases; unmatched bases: 5. Germline loops: CDR1 SGHAT, CDR2 FQNNGV. The CDR3 is 15 amino acids. This clonotype was sampled from a man between 60 and 70 years old in good health and CMV-seropositive. The sequenced sample was PBMCs. V usage is TRBV11-2 and J usage is TRBJ2-5, with TRBD2 matching 10 bases. The CDR3, as DNA: TGTGCCAGCACCGCAGCGGGGGGGTACCAAGAGACCCAGTACTTC. Protein product: CASTAAGGYQETQYF.